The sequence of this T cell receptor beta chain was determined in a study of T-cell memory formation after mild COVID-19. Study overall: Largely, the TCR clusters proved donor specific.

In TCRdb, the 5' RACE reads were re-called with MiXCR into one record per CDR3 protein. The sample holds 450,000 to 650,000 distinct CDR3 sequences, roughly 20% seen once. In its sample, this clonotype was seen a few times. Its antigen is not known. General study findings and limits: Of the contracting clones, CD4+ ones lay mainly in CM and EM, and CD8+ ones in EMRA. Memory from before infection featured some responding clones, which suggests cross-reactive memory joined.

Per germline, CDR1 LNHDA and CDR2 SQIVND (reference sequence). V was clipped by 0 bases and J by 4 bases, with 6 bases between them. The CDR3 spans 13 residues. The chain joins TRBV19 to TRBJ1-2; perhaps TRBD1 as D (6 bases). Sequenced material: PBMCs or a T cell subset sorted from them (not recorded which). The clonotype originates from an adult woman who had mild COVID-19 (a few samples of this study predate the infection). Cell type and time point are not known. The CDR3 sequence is CASSIDRGYGYTF. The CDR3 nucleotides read TGTGCCAGTAGTATAGACAGGGGCTATGGCTACACCTTC.